Sequencing of this TCR beta chain was carried out in a study of regulatory T cells in long-lasting Graves disease. This clonotype was found many times. One end of the junction fails to match germline, which may point to a read error. Arm-PCR with iRepertoire HTBI primers amplified the CDR3 regions for these TCR beta libraries. MiXCR was run by TCRdb on the multiplex PCR reads, yielding one entry per CDR3 protein. The sample carries roughly 350,000 distinct CDR3 sequences, about a sixth recorded once. As for time point: newly diagnosed GD, antithyroid drugs for less than 3 months. After RNA was extracted from PBMCs, the TCR library was made from it. CDR1 and CDR2 from the germline V gene are MGHRA and YSYEKL. This CDR3 spans 15 amino acids. These sequences were also reported in another study, on T cells in Graves' hyperthyroidism and ophthalmopathy.

The source was peripheral blood mononuclear cells (PBMCs), collected at new diagnosis, from a patient treated with antithyroid drugs. The V call is TRBV4-1, the J call TRBJ2-3; D may be TRBD1 (5 bases). The clonotype comes from a man aged 40-50 years with Graves disease. The CDR3 DNA follows: TGTGCCAGCAGCCAAGAAGAAGGGGCCGCAGATACGCAGTATTTT. It codes for CASSQEEGAADTQYF.